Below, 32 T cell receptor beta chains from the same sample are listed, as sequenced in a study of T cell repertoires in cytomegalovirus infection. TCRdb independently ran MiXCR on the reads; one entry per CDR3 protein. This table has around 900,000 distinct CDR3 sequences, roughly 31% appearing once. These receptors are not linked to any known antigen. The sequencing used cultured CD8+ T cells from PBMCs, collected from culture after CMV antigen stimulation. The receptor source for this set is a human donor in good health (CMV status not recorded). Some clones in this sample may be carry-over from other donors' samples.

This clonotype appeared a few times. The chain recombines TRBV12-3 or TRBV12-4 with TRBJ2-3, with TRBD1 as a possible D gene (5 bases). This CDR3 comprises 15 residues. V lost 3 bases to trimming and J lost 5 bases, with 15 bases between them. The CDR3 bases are TGTGCCAGCAGTTTTGATAAGGGGCCGGGAGATACGCAGTATTTT. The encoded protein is CASSFDKGPGDTQYF.

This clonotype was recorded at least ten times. This CDR3 reads CASSFNEGNTEAFF. As DNA, the CDR3 is TGTGCCAGCAGCTTTAACGAGGGGAACACTGAAGCTTTCTTT. The chain has TRBV7-6 and TRBJ1-1; no reliable D call. Trimming stripped 3 bases from V and 1 base from J, with 9 bases between. CDR3 length: 14 residues. CDR1 and CDR2 from the germline V gene are SGHVS and FNYEAQ. Complete variable domain (other parts from reference TRBV7-6 and TRBJ1-1): GAGVSQSPRYKVTKRGQDVALRCDPISGHVSLYWYRQALGQGPEFLTYFNYEAQQDKSGLPNDRFSAERPEGSISTLTIQRTEQRDSAMYRCASSFNEGNTEAFFGQGTRLTVV.

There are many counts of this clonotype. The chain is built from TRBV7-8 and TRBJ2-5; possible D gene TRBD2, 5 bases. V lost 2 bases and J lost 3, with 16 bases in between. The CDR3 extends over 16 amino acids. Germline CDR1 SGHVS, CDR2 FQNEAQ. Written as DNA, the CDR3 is TGTGCCAGCAGCTTAATCGAGGGTTGGCAGGAAGAGACCCAGTACTTC. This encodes CASSLIEGWQEETQYF.

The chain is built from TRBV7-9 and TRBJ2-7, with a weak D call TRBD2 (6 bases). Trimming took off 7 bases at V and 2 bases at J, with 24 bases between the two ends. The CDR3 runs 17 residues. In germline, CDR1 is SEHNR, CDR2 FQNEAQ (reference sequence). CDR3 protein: CASTRVDGVGLTYEQYF. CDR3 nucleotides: TGTGCCAGCACCCGCGTTGACGGGGTAGGACTAACCTACGAGCAGTACTTC.

CDR3 sequence (DNA): TGTGCCAGCAGTTATCCCCCCTTGACAGGGACCACCTACGAGCAGTACGTC. Amino acids: CASSYPPLTGTTYEQYV. J is TRBJ2-7 and V is TRBV6-6; 7 nucleotides agree with TRBD1. Trimming took 3 bases from V and 2 from J; bases not matched to a gene: 13. The CDR3 totals 17 residues. Germline V lookup: CDR1 MNHNY, CDR2 SVGAGI (reference sequence).

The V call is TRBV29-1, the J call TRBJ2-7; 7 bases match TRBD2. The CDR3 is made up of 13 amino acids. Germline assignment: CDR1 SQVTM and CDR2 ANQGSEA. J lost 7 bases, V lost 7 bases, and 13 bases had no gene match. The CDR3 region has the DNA TGCAGCGCCGTAAGCGGGGTTTCTGGGGAGCAGTACTTC. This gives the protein CSAVSGVSGEQYF.

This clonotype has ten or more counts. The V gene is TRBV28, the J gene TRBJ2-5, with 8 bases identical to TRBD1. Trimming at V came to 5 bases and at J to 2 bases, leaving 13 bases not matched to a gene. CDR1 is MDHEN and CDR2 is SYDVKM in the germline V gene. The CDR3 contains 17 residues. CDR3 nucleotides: TGTGCCAGCAGTGCCATCCCGGGACAGGTGCTACAAGAGACCCAGTACTTC. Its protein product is CASSAIPGQVLQETQYF.

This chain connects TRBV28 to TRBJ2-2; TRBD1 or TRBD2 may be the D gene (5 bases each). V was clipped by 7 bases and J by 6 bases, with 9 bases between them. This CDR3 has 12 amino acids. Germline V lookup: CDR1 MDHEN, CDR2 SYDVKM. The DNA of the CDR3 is TGTGCCAGCACTAAGGGACCCGGGGAGCTGTTTTTT. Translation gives CASTKGPGELFF.

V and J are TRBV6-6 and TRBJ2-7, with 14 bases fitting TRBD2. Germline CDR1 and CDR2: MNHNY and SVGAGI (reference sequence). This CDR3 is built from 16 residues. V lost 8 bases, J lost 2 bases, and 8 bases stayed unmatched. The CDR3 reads CASGPGLAGVAYEQYV. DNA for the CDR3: TGTGCCAGCGGCCCGGGACTAGCGGGGGTGGCCTACGAGCAGTACGTC.

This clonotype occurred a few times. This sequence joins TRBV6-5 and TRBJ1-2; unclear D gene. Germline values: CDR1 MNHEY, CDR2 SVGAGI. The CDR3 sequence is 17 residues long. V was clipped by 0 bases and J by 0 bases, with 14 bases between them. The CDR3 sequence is CASSYSASLPSNYGYTF. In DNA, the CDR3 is TGTGCCAGCAGTTACTCGGCCAGTCTGCCATCTAACTATGGCTACACCTTC.

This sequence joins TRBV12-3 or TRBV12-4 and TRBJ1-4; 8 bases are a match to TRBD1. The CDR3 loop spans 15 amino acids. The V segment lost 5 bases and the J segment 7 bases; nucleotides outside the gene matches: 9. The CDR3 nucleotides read TGTGCCAGCAGTACCTCAGGGGGCGGCGGTGAAAAACTGTTTTTT. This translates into CASSTSGGGGEKLFF.

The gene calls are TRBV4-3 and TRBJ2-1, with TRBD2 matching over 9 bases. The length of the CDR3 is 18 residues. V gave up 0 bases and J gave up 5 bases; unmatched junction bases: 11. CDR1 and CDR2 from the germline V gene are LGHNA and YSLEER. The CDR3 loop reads CASSQDERSGGFDNEQFF. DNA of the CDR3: TGCGCCAGCAGCCAAGATGAACGTAGCGGGGGATTCGACAATGAGCAGTTCTTC.

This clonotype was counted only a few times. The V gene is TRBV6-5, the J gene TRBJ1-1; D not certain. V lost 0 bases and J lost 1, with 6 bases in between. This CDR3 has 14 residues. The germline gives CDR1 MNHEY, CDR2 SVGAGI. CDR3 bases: TGTGCCAGCAGTTACTCAATTTCGAACACTGAAGCTTTCTTT. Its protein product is CASSYSISNTEAFF.

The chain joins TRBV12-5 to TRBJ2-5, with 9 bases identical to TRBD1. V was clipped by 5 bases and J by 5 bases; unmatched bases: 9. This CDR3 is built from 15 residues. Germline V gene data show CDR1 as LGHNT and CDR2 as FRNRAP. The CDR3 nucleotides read TGTGCTAGTGGTGTACAACAGGGGGCTAAGGAGACCCAGTACTTC. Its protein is CASGVQQGAKETQYF.

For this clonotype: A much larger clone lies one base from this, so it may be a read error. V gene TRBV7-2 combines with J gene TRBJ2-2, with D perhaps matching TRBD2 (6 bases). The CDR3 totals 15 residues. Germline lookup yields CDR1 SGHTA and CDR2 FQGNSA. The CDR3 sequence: CVTPSAGLNTGELFF. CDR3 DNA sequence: TGTGTCACTCCGTCAGCGGGCCTCAACACCGGGGAGCTGTTTTTT.

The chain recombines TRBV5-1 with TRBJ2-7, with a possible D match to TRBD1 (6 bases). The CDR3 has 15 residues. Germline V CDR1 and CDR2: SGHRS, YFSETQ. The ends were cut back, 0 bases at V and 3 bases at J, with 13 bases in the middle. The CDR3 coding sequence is TGCGCCAGCAGCTTGGCCATACAGGGTATCTACGAGCAGTACTTC. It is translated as CASSLAIQGIYEQYF.

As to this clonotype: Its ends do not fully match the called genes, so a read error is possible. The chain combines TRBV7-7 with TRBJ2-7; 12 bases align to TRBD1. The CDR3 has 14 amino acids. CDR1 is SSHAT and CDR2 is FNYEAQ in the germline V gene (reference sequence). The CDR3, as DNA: TGTGCTAGCAGCCCGGGACAGGGGGCTATCGAGCAGTACTTC. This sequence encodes CASSPGQGAIEQYF.

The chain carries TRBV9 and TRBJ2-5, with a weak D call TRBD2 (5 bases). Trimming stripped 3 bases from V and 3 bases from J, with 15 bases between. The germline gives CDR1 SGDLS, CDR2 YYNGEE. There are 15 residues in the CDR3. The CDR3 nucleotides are TGTGCCAGCAGCGGTCCGGGAAAGAGAAAAGAGACCCAGTACTTC. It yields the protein CASSGPGKRKETQYF.

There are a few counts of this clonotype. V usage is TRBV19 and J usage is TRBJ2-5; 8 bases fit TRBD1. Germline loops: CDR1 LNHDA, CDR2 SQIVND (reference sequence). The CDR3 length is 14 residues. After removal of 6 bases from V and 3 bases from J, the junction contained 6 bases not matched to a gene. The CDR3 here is CASRDRASEETQYF. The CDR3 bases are TGTGCCAGTAGGGACAGGGCGAGCGAAGAGACCCAGTACTTC.

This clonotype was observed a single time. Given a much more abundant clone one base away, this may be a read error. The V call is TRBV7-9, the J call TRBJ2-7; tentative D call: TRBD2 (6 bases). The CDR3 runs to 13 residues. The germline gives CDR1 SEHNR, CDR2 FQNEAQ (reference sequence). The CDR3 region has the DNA TGTGCCAACAGCCTAGCGACAGCCTACGAGCAGTACTTC. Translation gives CANSLATAYEQYF.

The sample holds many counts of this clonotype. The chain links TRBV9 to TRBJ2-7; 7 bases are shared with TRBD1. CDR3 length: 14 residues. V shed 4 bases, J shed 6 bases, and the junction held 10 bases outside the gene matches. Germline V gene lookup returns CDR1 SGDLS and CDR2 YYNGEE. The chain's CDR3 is CASSPTTGTSEQYF. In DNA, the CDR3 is TGTGCCAGCAGCCCCACGACAGGGACCAGCGAGCAGTACTTC.

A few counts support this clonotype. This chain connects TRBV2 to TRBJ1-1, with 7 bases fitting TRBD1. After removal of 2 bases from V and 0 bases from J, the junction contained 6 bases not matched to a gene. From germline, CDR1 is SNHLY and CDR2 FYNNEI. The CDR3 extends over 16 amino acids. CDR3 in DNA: TGTGCCAGCAGTGAAACAGGGACAGACATGAACACTGAAGCTTTCTTT. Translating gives CASSETGTDMNTEAFF.

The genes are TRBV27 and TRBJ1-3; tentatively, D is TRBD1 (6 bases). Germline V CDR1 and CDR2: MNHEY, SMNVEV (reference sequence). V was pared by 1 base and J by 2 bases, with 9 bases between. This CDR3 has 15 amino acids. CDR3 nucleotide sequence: TGTGCCAGCAGTTTATACAGGGACGCTGGAAACACCATATATTTT. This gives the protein CASSLYRDAGNTIYF.

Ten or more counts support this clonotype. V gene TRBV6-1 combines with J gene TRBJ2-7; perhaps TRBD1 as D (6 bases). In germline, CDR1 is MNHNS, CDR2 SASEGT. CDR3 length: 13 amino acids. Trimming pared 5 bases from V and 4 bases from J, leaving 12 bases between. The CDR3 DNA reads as TGTGCCAGCAGTCCCAGGGGCCCTTACGAGCAGTACGTC. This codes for CASSPRGPYEQYV.

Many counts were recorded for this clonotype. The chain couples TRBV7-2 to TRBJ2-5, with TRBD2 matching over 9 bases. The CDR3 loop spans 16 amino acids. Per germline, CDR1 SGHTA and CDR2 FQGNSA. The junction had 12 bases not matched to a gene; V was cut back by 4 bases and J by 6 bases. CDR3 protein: CASSSEGGGGAQTQYF. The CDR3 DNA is TGTGCCAGCAGCTCCGAGGGCGGCGGGGGGGCGCAGACCCAGTACTTC.

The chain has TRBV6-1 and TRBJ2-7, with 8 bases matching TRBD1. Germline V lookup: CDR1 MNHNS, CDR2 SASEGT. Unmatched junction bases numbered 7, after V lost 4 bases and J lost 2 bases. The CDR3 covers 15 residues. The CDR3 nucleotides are TGTGCCAGCAGTGTGGGGACAGGCGACACCTACGAGCAGTACTTC. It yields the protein CASSVGTGDTYEQYF.

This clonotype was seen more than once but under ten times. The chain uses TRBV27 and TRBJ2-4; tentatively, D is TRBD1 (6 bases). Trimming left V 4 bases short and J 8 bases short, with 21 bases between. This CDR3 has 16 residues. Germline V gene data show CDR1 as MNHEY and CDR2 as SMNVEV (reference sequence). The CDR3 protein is CASSSRTADSLDIQYF. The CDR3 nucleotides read TGTGCCAGCAGTTCCCGGACAGCAGATTCGTTGGACATTCAGTACTTC.

The DNA for the CDR3 is TGTGCCAGCACCCCAATGGGCCTTGAAAAACTGTTTTTT. Translation gives CASTPMGLEKLFF. V and J are TRBV12-3 or TRBV12-4 and TRBJ1-4, with D unclear. CDR3 size: 13 residues. Trimming cost V 7 bases and J 7 bases, with 13 bases left between them.

CDR3 in amino acids: CASSIRGRNYGYTF. CDR3 sequence (DNA): TGTGCCAGTAGTATCAGGGGGCGGAACTATGGCTACACCTTC. The rearrangement links TRBV19 to TRBJ1-2, with TRBD1 matching over 8 bases. The CDR3 is 14 residues long. V was clipped by 3 bases and J by 2 bases; unmatched bases: 2. Germline CDR1 and CDR2: LNHDA and SQIVND (reference sequence).

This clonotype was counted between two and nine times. Written as DNA, the CDR3 is TGTGCCAGCAGCTCTCCGGGACAGGGGGAACACATTCAGTACTTC. It codes for CASSSPGQGEHIQYF. The chain recombines TRBV7-8 with TRBJ2-4, with 11 bases identical to TRBD1. The J segment lost 8 bases and the V segment lost 4 bases, leaving 7 bases of the junction unmatched. CDR3 size: 15 residues. Germline V lookup: CDR1 SGHVS, CDR2 FQNEAQ.

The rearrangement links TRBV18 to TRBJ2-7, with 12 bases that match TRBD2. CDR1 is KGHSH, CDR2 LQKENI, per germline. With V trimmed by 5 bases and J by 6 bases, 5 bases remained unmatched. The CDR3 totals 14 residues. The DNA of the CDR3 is TGTGCCAGCTCAACCAAGGGACTAGCGGGCGAGCAGTACTTC. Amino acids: CASSTKGLAGEQYF.

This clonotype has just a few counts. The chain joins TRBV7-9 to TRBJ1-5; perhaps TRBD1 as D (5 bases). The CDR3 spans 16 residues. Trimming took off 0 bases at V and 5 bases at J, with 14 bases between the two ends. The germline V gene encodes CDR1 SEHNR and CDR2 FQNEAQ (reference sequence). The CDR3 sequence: CASSLASVGPYQPQHF. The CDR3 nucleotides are TGTGCCAGCAGCTTAGCGTCAGTGGGACCGTATCAGCCCCAGCATTTT.